The clone carrying this TCR beta chain occurred once. The data were obtained in a study of technical replicates of blood from several donors. Germline CDR1 reads KGHSH; CDR2 reads LQKENI. This CDR3 comprises 17 residues. V shed 1 base and J shed 6 bases, with 18 bases lying between them. The assay was immunoSEQ multiplex PCR, and TCRdb's table has in-frame clones only and misses some. Among about 98,000 clones listed, more than 90% were seen once. The chain has TRBV18 and TRBJ2-2; D is perhaps TRBD2 (5 bases). The TCR was taken from a human donor in good health. The specimen was T cells isolated from PBMCs. The CDR3 region is CASSPQVLGSSAGELFF. For the CDR3, the DNA is TGTGCCAGCTCACCACAGGTACTAGGTTCTTCAGCCGGGGAGCTGTTTTTT.